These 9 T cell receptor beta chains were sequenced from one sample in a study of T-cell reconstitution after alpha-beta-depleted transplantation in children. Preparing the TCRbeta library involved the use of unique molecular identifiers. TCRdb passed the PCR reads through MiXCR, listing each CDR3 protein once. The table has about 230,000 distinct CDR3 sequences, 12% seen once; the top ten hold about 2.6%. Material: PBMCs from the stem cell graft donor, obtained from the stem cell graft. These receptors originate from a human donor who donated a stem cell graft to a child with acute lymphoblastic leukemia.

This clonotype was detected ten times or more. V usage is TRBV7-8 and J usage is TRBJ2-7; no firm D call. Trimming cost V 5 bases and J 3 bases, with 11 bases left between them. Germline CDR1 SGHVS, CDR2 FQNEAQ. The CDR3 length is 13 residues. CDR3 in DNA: TGTGCCAGCAGCCCGCAAGGGTTCTACGAGCAGTACTTC. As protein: CASSPQGFYEQYF.

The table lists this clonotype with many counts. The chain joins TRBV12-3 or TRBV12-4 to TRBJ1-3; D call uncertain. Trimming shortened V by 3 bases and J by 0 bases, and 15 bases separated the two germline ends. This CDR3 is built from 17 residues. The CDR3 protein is CASSFKAFEISGNTIYF. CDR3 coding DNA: TGTGCCAGCAGTTTTAAGGCATTTGAAATCTCTGGAAACACCATATATTTT.

The CDR3 here is CAWSQGVEQYF. Here the CDR3 DNA reads TGTGCCTGGAGTCAGGGGGTCGAGCAGTACTTC. The chain has TRBV30 and TRBJ2-7; 7 nucleotides align to TRBD1. The germline CDR1 and CDR2 sequences are GTSNPN and SVGIG (reference sequence). V shed 2 bases, J shed 6 bases, and the junction held 1 base outside the gene matches. CDR3 length: 11 amino acids.

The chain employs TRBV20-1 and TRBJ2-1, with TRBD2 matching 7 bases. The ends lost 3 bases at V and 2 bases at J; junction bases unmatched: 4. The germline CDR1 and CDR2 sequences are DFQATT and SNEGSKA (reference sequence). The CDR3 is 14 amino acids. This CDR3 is CSASIGTTYNEQFF. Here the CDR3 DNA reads TGCAGTGCTAGTATCGGGACTACCTACAATGAGCAGTTCTTC.

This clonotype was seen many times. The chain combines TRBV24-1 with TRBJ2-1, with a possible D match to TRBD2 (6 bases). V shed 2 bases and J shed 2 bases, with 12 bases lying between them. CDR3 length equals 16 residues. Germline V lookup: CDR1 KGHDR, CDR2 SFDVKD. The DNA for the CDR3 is TGTGCCACCAGTGATTACGGTAGCGGCACCTACAATGAGCAGTTCTTC. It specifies CATSDYGSGTYNEQFF.

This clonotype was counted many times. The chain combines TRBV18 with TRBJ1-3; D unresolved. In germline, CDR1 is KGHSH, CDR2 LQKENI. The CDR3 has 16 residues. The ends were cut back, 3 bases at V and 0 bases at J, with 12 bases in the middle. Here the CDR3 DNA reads TGTGCCAGCTCACCTAAGACGGGCCCCTCTGGAAACACCATATATTTT. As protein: CASSPKTGPSGNTIYF.

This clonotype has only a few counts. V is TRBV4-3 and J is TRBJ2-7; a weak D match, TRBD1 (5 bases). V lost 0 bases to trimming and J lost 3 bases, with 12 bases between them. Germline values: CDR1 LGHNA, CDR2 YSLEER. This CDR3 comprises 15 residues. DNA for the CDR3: TGCGCCAGCAGCCAAGAAGGGCAGGGCGGCTACGAGCAGTACTTC. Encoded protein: CASSQEGQGGYEQYF.

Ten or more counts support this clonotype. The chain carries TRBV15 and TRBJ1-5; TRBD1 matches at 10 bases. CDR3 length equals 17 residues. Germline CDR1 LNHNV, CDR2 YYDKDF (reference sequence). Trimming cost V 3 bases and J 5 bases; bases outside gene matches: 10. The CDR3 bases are TGTGCCACCAGCAGTGGGACAGGGGCCCTGTCTTATCAGCCCCAGCATTTT. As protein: CATSSGTGALSYQPQHF.

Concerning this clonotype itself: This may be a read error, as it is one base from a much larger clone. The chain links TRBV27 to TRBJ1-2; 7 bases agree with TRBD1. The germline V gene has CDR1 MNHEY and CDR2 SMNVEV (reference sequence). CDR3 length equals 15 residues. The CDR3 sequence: CASGLSMTGMGGYTF. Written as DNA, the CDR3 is TGTGCCAGCGGTTTATCCATGACAGGGATGGGTGGCTACACCTTC.